In its sample, the clone carrying this T cell receptor beta chain was seen many times. Antigen specificity is unknown. The junction shows a germline mismatch at one end, possibly a read error. Per germline, CDR1 SGHTA and CDR2 FQGNSA. The CDR3 sequence is 12 residues long. The data were taken from a study of T cell repertoires in cytomegalovirus infection. Using its own MiXCR run on the reads, TCRdb lists one record per CDR3 protein. The sample holds more than 250,000 distinct CDR3 sequences, 25% seen once. The receptor was isolated from a human donor in good health (CMV status not recorded). Some clones in this sample may be carry-over from other donors' samples. The sequences come from cultured PBMCs, collected from culture after CMV antigen stimulation. The chain couples TRBV7-2 to TRBJ1-2; D is perhaps TRBD1 (5 bases). The chain's CDR3 is CASSLDGGGDTF. CDR3 nucleotides: TGTGCCAGCAGCTTAGATGGGGGTGGCGACACCTTC.